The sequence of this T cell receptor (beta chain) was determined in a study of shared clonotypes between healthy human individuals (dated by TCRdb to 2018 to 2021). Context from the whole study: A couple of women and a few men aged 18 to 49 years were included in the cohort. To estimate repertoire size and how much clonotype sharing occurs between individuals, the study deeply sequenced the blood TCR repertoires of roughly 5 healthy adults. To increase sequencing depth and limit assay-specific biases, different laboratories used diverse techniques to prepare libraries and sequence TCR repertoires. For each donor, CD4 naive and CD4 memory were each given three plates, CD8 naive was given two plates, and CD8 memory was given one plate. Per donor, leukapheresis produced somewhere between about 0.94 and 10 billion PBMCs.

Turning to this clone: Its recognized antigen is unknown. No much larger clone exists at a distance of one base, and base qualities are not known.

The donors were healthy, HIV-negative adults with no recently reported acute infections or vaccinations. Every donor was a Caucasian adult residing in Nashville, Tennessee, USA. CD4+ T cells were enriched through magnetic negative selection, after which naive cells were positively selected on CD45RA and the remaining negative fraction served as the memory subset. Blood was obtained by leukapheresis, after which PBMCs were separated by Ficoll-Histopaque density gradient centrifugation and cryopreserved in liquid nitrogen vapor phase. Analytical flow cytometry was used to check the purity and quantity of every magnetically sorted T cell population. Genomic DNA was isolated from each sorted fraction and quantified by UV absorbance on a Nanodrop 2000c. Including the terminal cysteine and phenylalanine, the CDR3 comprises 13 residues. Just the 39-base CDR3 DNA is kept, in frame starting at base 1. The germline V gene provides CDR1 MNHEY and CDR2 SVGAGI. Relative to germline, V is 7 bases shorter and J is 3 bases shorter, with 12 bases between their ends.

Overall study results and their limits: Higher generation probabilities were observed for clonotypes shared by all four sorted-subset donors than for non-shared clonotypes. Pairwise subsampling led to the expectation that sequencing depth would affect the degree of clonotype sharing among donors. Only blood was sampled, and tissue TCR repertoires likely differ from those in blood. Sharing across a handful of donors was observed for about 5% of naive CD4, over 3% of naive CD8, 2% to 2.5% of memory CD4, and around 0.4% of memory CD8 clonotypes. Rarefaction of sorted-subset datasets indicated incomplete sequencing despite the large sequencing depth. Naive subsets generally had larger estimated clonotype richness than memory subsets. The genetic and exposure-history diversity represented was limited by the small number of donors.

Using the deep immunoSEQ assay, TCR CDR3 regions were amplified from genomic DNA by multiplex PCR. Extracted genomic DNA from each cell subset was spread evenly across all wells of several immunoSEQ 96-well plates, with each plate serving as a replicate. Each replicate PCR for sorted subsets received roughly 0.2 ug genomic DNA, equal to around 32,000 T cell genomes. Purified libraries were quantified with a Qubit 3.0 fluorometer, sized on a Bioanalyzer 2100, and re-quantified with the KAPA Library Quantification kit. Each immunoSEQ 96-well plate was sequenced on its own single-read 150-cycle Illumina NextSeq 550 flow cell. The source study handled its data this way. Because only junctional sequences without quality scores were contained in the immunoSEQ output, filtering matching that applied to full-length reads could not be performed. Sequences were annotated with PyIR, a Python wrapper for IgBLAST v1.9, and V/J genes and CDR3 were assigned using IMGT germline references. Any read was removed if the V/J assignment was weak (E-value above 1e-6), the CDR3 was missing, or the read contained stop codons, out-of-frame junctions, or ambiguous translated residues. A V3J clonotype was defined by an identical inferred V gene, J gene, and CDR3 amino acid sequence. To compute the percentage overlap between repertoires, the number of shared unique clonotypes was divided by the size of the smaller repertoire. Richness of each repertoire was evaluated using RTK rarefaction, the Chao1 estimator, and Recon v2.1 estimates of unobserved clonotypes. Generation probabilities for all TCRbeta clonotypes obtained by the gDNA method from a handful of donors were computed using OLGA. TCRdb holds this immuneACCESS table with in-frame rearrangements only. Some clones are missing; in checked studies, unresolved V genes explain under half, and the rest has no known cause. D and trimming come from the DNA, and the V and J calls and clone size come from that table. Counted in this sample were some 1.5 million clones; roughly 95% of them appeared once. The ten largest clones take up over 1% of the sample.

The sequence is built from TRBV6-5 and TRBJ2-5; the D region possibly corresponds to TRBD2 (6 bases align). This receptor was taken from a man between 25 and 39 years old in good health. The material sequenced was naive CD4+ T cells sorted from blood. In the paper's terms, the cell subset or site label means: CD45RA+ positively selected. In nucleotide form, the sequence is TGTGCCAGCACCCACCCGGGGGAAGAGACCCAGTACTTC. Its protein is CASTHPGEETQYF.